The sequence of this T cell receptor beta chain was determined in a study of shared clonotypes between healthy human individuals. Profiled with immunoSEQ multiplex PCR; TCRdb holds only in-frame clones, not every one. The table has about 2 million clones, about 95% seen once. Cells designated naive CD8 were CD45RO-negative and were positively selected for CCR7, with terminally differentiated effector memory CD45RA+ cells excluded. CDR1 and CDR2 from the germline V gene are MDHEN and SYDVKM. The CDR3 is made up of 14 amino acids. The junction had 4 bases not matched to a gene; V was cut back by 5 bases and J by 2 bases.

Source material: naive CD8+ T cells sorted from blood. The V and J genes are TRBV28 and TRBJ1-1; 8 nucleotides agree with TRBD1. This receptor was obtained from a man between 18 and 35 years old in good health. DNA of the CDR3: TGTGCCAGCAGTACCGGACAGGGTAACACTGAAGCTTTCTTT. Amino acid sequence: CASSTGQGNTEAFF.